Below, 29 T cell receptor beta chains from the same sample are listed, as sequenced in a study of T cell repertoires in cytomegalovirus infection. A single record per CDR3 protein comes from TCRdb applying MiXCR to the reads. This sample has 300,000 or so distinct CDR3 sequences; roughly a quarter occur once, and the top ten carry approximately 15%. Input material: PBMCs. The source is a human donor in good health (CMV status not recorded). Some clones in this sample may be carry-over from other donors' samples.

This sequence joins TRBV15 and TRBJ1-1; tentatively, D is TRBD1 (5 bases). Germline assignment: CDR1 LNHNV and CDR2 YYDKDF (reference sequence). The CDR3 has 16 residues. The ends were cut back, 4 bases at V and 7 bases at J, with 22 bases in the middle. CDR3 DNA: TGTGCCACCAGCAAGAACCCCGCGGGAGGGGCCAGTGAAGCTTTCTTT. The encoded protein is CATSKNPAGGASEAFF.

This chain joins TRBV29-1 and TRBJ2-5; 16 bases line up with TRBD2. Germline assignment: CDR1 SQVTM and CDR2 ANQGSEA. V was clipped by 7 bases and J by 4 bases; unmatched bases: 6. The CDR3 is 15 amino acids. The CDR3 coding sequence is TGCAGCGCAGGGACTAGCGGGAGGGTATTAGAGACCCAGTACTTC. Its translation: CSAGTSGRVLETQYF.

The chain couples TRBV11-2 to TRBJ2-7, with D unresolved. Between the trimmed V and J ends, which lost 3 bases and 0 bases, there was a span of 12 bases. The germline V gene encodes CDR1 SGHAT and CDR2 FQNNGV. CDR3 size: 15 residues. CDR3: CASSFLSRSSYEQYF. CDR3 bases: TGTGCCAGCAGCTTTTTGTCTCGTAGCTCCTACGAGCAGTACTTC. The full variable domain, with the rest looked up from reference TRBV11-2 and TRBJ2-7, is EAGVAQSPRYKIIEKRQSVAFWCNPISGHATLYWYQQILGQGPKLLIQFQNNGVVDDSQLPKDRFSAERLKGVDSTLKIQPAKLEDSAVYLCASSFLSRSSYEQYFGPGTRLTVT.

This clonotype has a count of ten or more. This chain links TRBV6-5 with TRBJ2-5, with D possibly being TRBD2 (6 bases). V shed 2 bases and J shed 1 base, with 11 bases lying between them. The CDR3 contains 15 residues. In germline, CDR1 is MNHEY, CDR2 SVGAGI. The CDR3 region is CASSYGGTFQETQYF. CDR3 nucleotide sequence: TGTGCCAGCAGTTACGGCGGGACTTTCCAAGAGACCCAGTACTTC.

This rearrangement joins TRBV28 to TRBJ2-2; 8 bases map to TRBD1. Germline lookup yields CDR1 MDHEN and CDR2 SYDVKM. J lost 8 bases, V lost 3 bases, and 5 bases had no gene match. The CDR3 covers 14 residues. The CDR3 protein is CASSFYRGEGELFF. The CDR3 DNA reads as TGTGCCAGCAGTTTCTACAGGGGGGAGGGGGAGCTGTTTTTT.

This chain uses TRBV28 with TRBJ2-1; 9 bases are a match to TRBD2. J gave up 4 bases and V 5 bases, and 6 bases lay outside the gene matches. Germline CDR1 and CDR2: MDHEN and SYDVKM. The CDR3 consists of 15 residues. The DNA for the CDR3 is TGTGCCAGCAGTGGCGGGGGGGCCGATTACAATGAGCAGTTCTTC. Translated, it gives CASSGGGADYNEQFF.

This clonotype was counted a single time. The V and J genes are TRBV9 and TRBJ2-5; D possibly matches TRBD1 or TRBD2 (5 bases each). CDR1 and CDR2 (germline): SGDLS, YYNGEE. The CDR3 is made up of 14 amino acids. Trimming removed 0 bases at V and 5 bases at J, with 11 bases between. The CDR3 protein is CASSVGVGEETQYF. CDR3 DNA: TGTGCCAGCAGCGTAGGGGTAGGGGAGGAGACCCAGTACTTC. Full variable domain (missing parts from reference TRBV9 and TRBJ2-5): DSGVTQTPKHLITATGQRVTLRCSPRSGDLSVYWYQQSLDQGLQFLIQYYNGEERAKGNILERFSAQQFPDLHSELNLSSLELGDSALYFCASSVGVGEETQYFGPGTRLLVL.

There are many counts of this clonotype. The chain uses TRBV19 and TRBJ2-1; TRBD1 matches at 8 bases. The CDR3 is 15 residues long. Germline lookup yields CDR1 LNHDA and CDR2 SQIVND (reference sequence). V was pared by 5 bases and J by 8 bases, with 11 bases of the junction left unmatched. The CDR3 coding sequence is TGTGCCAGTAGTCCCGGGACAGGAACGTTCGATGAGCAGTTCTTC. Translating gives CASSPGTGTFDEQFF. Together with reference TRBV19 and TRBJ2-1, the CDR3 gives the full variable domain: DGGITQSPKYLFRKEGQNVTLSCEQNLNHDAMYWYRQDPGQGLRLIYYSQIVNDFQKGDIAEGYSVSREKKESFPLTVTSAQKNPTAFYLCASSPGTGTFDEQFFGPGTRLTVL.

The chain joins TRBV28 to TRBJ2-7; D remains unclear. CDR3 length: 13 amino acids. V dropped 4 bases and J dropped 7 bases, with 14 bases sitting between them. From germline, CDR1 is MDHEN and CDR2 SYDVKM. The CDR3 bases are TGTGCCAGCAGTTCCCCAGATAGCCCGGAGCAGTACTTC. Encoded protein: CASSSPDSPEQYF.

There are many counts of this clonotype. The V call is TRBV6-5, the J call TRBJ2-7, with a weak D call TRBD2 (6 bases). CDR1 is MNHEY, CDR2 SVGAGI, per germline. The V end lost 0 bases, the J end lost 5 bases, and 8 bases lay between the germline ends. This CDR3 contains 13 residues. The CDR3 spells CASSYSRENEQYF. The CDR3 DNA follows: TGTGCCAGCAGTTACTCTCGGGAGAACGAGCAGTACTTC.

In this sample, this clonotype turned up a few times. The chain combines TRBV7-2 with TRBJ2-1, with a tentative D call TRBD2 (6 bases). The CDR3 runs 12 residues. V was cut by 5 bases and J by 11 bases, with 13 bases left in between. Germline loops: CDR1 SGHTA, CDR2 FQGNSA. The CDR3 region is CASSATSQKQFF. The CDR3 bases are TGTGCCAGCAGCGCGACTAGTCAGAAGCAGTTCTTC.

This clonotype has only a few counts. V gene TRBV28 combines with J gene TRBJ1-5; D unresolved. This CDR3 has 12 amino acids. The ends were cut back, 3 bases at V and 7 bases at J, with 7 bases in the middle. Germline V gene data show CDR1 as MDHEN and CDR2 as SYDVKM. DNA of the CDR3: TGTGCCAGCAGTTTGGGGTACCAGCCCCAGCATTTT. This encodes CASSLGYQPQHF.

In this sample, this clonotype turned up many times. The chain links TRBV7-2 to TRBJ2-1; tentative D call: TRBD2 (6 bases). This CDR3 comprises 16 residues. The V gene's germline CDR1 is SGHTA and CDR2 FQGNSA. Trimming pared 0 bases from V and 4 bases from J, leaving 13 bases between. CDR3 sequence (DNA): TGTGCCAGCAGCTTAGCGGCGGGAACCATATACAATGAGCAGTTCTTC. As protein: CASSLAAGTIYNEQFF.

The rearrangement joins TRBV10-3 to TRBJ2-1, with D perhaps TRBD2 (5 bases). The CDR3 sequence is 12 residues long. CDR1 and CDR2 (germline): ENHRY, SYGVKD. The ends were cut back, 8 bases at V and 9 bases at J, with 14 bases in the middle. The DNA of the CDR3 is TGTGCCATCTCAGCACAAGAGGGTGAGCAGTTCTTC. As protein: CAISAQEGEQFF.

This clonotype was seen ten or more times. V usage is TRBV7-2 and J usage is TRBJ1-1; D gene ambiguous. Per the germline V gene, CDR1 is SGHTA and CDR2 is FQGNSA. The CDR3 runs to 13 residues. V gave up 5 bases and J gave up 2 bases, with 9 bases separating them. The CDR3 sequence is CASSRTRNTEAFF. In DNA, the CDR3 is TGTGCCAGCAGCCGGACGCGCAACACTGAAGCTTTCTTT.

The chain has TRBV7-2 and TRBJ2-7, with D hard to call. V lost 3 bases to trimming and J lost 7 bases, with 16 bases between them. Per germline, CDR1 SGHTA and CDR2 FQGNSA. The CDR3 sequence is 14 residues long. The chain's CDR3 is CASSFRASPREQYF. DNA of the CDR3: TGTGCCAGCAGCTTCCGGGCCTCCCCCCGGGAGCAGTACTTC.

This clonotype was seen a few times. A read error may be the cause here, since a much bigger clone is one base away. The chain has TRBV2 and TRBJ2-3; D call uncertain. The CDR3 is 13 residues long. Per the germline V gene, CDR1 is SNHLY and CDR2 is FYNNEI. V lost 2 bases, J lost 0 bases, and 3 bases lay in between. The DNA of the CDR3 is TGTGCCAGCAGTGAAACTAGCACAGATACGCAGTATTTT. Its protein product is CASSETSTDTQYF.

This chain connects TRBV5-4 to TRBJ2-6, with 8 positions matching TRBD1. The V gene's germline CDR1 is SGHNT and CDR2 YYREEE (reference sequence). CDR3 length: 16 amino acids. V dropped 4 bases and J dropped 2; count of bases not matched to a gene: 5. The DNA of the CDR3 is TGTGCCAGCAGCCGGCAGGGGGCGACTGGGGCCAACGTCCTGACTTTC. This sequence encodes CASSRQGATGANVLTF. Variable domain in full (rest from reference TRBV5-4 and TRBJ2-6): ETGVTQSPTHLIKTRGQQVTLRCSSQSGHNTVSWYQQALGQGPQFIFQYYREEENGRGNFPPRFSGLQFPNYSSELNVNALELDDSALYLCASSRQGATGANVLTFGAGSRLTVL.

This clonotype appeared many times. The rearrangement links TRBV28 to TRBJ1-3; D not certain. This CDR3 region has 13 residues. CDR1 and CDR2 (germline): MDHEN, SYDVKM. The ends were cut back, 9 bases at V and 0 bases at J, with 9 bases in the middle. The CDR3 protein is CASLHDSGNTIYF. The CDR3 DNA sequence: TGTGCCAGTCTGCATGACTCTGGAAACACCATATATTTT. The whole variable domain, remainder taken from reference TRBV28 and TRBJ1-3, is DVKVTQSSRYLVKRTGEKVFLECVQDMDHENMFWYRQDPGLGLRLIYFSYDVKMKEKGDIPEGYSVSREKKERFSLILESASTNQTSMYLCASLHDSGNTIYFGEGSWLTVV.

There are a few counts of this clonotype. This chain joins TRBV7-2 and TRBJ1-3, with no clear D. The CDR3 sequence is 15 residues long. Trimming shortened V by 2 bases and J by 2 bases, and 10 bases separated the two germline ends. Germline loops: CDR1 SGHTA, CDR2 FQGNSA. This chain's CDR3 is CASSLLGNAGNTIYF. DNA for the CDR3: TGTGCCAGCAGCTTATTGGGGAACGCTGGAAACACCATATATTTT.

The sample holds a few counts of this clonotype. This chain connects TRBV20-1 to TRBJ2-4, with no clear D. Trimming took off 3 bases at V and 3 bases at J, with 12 bases between the two ends. Germline V lookup: CDR1 DFQATT, CDR2 SNEGSKA (reference sequence). This CDR3 has 14 residues. The CDR3 DNA follows: TGCAGTGCTAGCCTGGCCAAGGGCAAAAACATTCAGTACTTC. It encodes CSASLAKGKNIQYF.

This clonotype came up a few times. The V gene is TRBV7-8, the J gene TRBJ1-4, with a possible D match to TRBD1 (5 bases). The CDR3 has 14 amino acids. Germline loops: CDR1 SGHVS, CDR2 FQNEAQ. Trimming pared 0 bases from V and 11 bases from J, leaving 13 bases between. CDR3 DNA sequence: TGTGCCAGCAGCTTAGCGCGCGGCGAGGGGAAACTGTTTTTT. It is translated as CASSLARGEGKLFF. The entire variable domain, with the rest obtained from reference TRBV7-8 and TRBJ1-4, is as follows: GAGVSQSPRYKVAKRGQDVALRCDPISGHVSLFWYQQALGQGPEFLTYFQNEAQLDKSGLPSDRFFAERPEGSVSTLKIQRTQQEDSAVYLCASSLARGEGKLFFGSGTQLSVL.

This clonotype was found many times. This chain uses TRBV10-2 with TRBJ2-5; D remains unclear. V lost 0 bases to trimming and J lost 5 bases, with 7 bases between them. CDR3 length: 13 amino acids. Germline lookup yields CDR1 WSHSY and CDR2 SAAADI. The CDR3 DNA sequence: TGCGCCAGCAGTGAGTCGAGCCCGGAGACCCAGTACTTC. Its protein product is CASSESSPETQYF.

This clonotype was observed many times. The V and J genes are TRBV7-2 and TRBJ1-4; 8 bases are a match to TRBD1. From germline, CDR1 is SGHTA and CDR2 FQGNSA. The J segment lost 3 bases and the V segment lost 3 bases, leaving 3 bases of the junction unmatched. The CDR3 consists of 15 residues. CDR3 sequence: CASSFQGAANEKLFF. CDR3 nucleotide sequence: TGTGCCAGCAGCTTTCAGGGGGCTGCTAATGAAAAACTGTTTTTT.

The V and J genes are TRBV7-2 and TRBJ1-1; D uncertain. The germline V gene has CDR1 SGHTA and CDR2 FQGNSA. The CDR3 extends over 16 amino acids. Trimming left V 5 bases short and J 3 bases short, with 19 bases between. For the CDR3, the DNA is TGTGCCAGCAGCGCAAAGTTACCTGGGAGGGACACTGAAGCTTTCTTT. It translates to CASSAKLPGRDTEAFF.

The chain joins TRBV25-1 to TRBJ1-3, with D unresolved. Deletions cut 2 bases from V and 4 bases from J, with 9 bases between. Germline loops: CDR1 MGHDK, CDR2 SYGVNS. The CDR3 spans 14 residues. CDR3 DNA sequence: TGTGCCAGCAGTGAAGGAACCTGGGGAAACACCATATATTTT. As protein: CASSEGTWGNTIYF.

The chain employs TRBV5-1 and TRBJ1-1; no reliable D call. V lost 7 bases, J lost 0 bases, and 10 bases lay in between. This CDR3 region has 13 residues. Looked up from germline, CDR1 is SGHRS and CDR2 is YFSETQ. The CDR3 sequence: CASAELVNTEAFF. In nucleotides, the CDR3 is TGCGCCAGCGCCGAATTGGTGAACACTGAAGCTTTCTTT.

The chain recombines TRBV12-3 or TRBV12-4 with TRBJ2-5; 8 bases map to TRBD1. J lost 4 bases, V lost 6 bases, and 10 bases had no gene match. The CDR3 is 15 residues long. The CDR3 protein is CASRPGTGGGETQYF. The CDR3 DNA reads TGTGCCAGCAGGCCCGGGACAGGAGGTGGAGAGACCCAGTACTTC.

The CDR3 is CASSPWASGRLGELFF. In DNA form, the CDR3 reads TGTGCCAGCAGTCCCTGGGCTAGCGGGAGGCTCGGGGAGCTGTTTTTT. The gene calls are TRBV6-2 or TRBV6-3 and TRBJ2-2; the match to TRBD2 covers 11 bases. In germline, CDR1 is MNHEY, CDR2 SVGEGT. The CDR3 has 16 amino acids. The junction had 9 bases not matched to a gene; V was cut back by 5 bases and J by 7 bases.